This T cell receptor (beta chain) came from a study of cytomegalovirus exposure and HLA in healthy donors. The wider study: Within an early data release were about 80 million unique TCRs drawn from HLA-typed donors.

PCR involved 60 Vbeta and 13 Jbeta primers. TCRdb's table, derived via immunoSEQ multiplex PCR, lists solely in-frame clones and lacks some. The sample lists under 130,000 clones, under 85% seen once, with about 6.3% in the top ten. General observations from the study: Researchers reported in a later analysis that a missense DCLRE1C variant was tied to TCR beta V- and J-gene trimming.

Concerning this clone: Its matching antigen is unknown.

This CDR3 has 16 residues. CDR1 is MNHEY and CDR2 is SVGAGI in the germline V gene. Trimming took off 2 bases at V and 8 bases at J, with 21 bases between the two ends. Sequenced input: PBMCs. The V gene is TRBV6-5, the J gene TRBJ1-2; D may be TRBD1 (6 bases). This clonotype was sampled from a man aged 18-30 years in good health and CMV-seronegative. CDR3 protein: CASSYRLRGTLEGYTF. The DNA for the CDR3 is TGTGCCAGCAGTTACAGATTGAGGGGGACCCTCGAAGGCTACACCTTC.